One sample yielded the 27 T cell receptor beta chains listed below, sequenced in a study of blood T cell repertoires in COVID-19. Clones were sequenced by immunoSEQ multiplex PCR, and TCRdb holds only the in-frame ones, with some missing. The sample has roughly 110,000 clones; approximately 80% are singletons. The sample taken for sequencing was peripheral blood. These receptors were obtained from a man between 65 and 85 years old with acute or convalescent COVID-19.

V and J are TRBV5-4 and TRBJ2-5; 7 nucleotides match TRBD1. CDR1 and CDR2 from the germline V gene are SGHNT and YYREEE (reference sequence). CDR3 length equals 13 residues. J gave up 3 bases and V 4 bases, and 3 bases lay outside the gene matches. CDR3 DNA sequence: TGTGCCAGCAGCGTAGGGACAGAAGAGACCCAGTACTTC. The encoded protein is CASSVGTEETQYF.

The chain employs TRBV5-1 and TRBJ2-5, with 14 bases fitting TRBD2. CDR3 length: 16 amino acids. Germline assignment: CDR1 SGHRS and CDR2 YFSETQ. Trimming took 4 bases from V and 3 from J; bases not matched to a gene: 5. The CDR3 DNA reads as TGCGCCAGCAGCATGGGGGGACTAGCGGGAGAAGAGACCCAGTACTTC. Residues: CASSMGGLAGEETQYF.

The chain couples TRBV2 to TRBJ2-2; 7 bases agree with TRBD1. Per the germline V gene, CDR1 is SNHLY and CDR2 is FYNNEI. The CDR3 totals 14 residues. Trimming at V came to 4 bases and at J to 7 bases, leaving 6 bases not matched to a gene. CDR3 coding DNA: TGTGCCAGCAGTGCCCTGACAGGGTTCGGGGAGCTGTTTTTT. Its translation: CASSALTGFGELFF. Full variable domain (missing parts from reference TRBV2 and TRBJ2-2): EPEVTQTPSHQVTQMGQEVILRCVPISNHLYFYWYRQILGQKVEFLVSFYNNEISEKSEIFDDQFSVERPDGSNFTLKIRSTKLEDSAMYFCASSALTGFGELFFGEGSRLTVL.

The rearrangement uses TRBV18 and TRBJ1-1; D gene uncertain. Germline V gene data show CDR1 as KGHSH and CDR2 as LQKENI. There are 15 residues in the CDR3. Trimming shortened V by 6 bases and J by 6 bases, and 20 bases separated the two germline ends. The CDR3 nucleotides read TGTGCCAGCTCCGACCGGGAGGGAAATGCCGCTGAAGCTTTCTTT. Its translation is CASSDREGNAAEAFF.

This sequence joins TRBV6-6 and TRBJ2-7; TRBD1 agrees at 7 bases. This CDR3 spans 14 amino acids. Unmatched junction bases numbered 7, after V lost 7 bases and J lost 1 base. The V gene's germline CDR1 is MNHNY and CDR2 SVGAGI (reference sequence). The CDR3 coding sequence is TGTGCCAGCAACGGACAGGCCGGGTCCTACGAGCAGTACTTC. Protein: CASNGQAGSYEQYF.

This clone was seen a single time. The chain is built from TRBV19 and TRBJ2-7; TRBD2 matches at 8 bases. Unmatched junction bases numbered 10, after V lost 5 bases and J lost 4 bases. Germline CDR1 reads LNHDA; CDR2 reads SQIVND (reference sequence). CDR3 length: 15 residues. CDR3 DNA: TGTGCCAGTAGTTTCTCGCGGGGGGCACTGTACGAGCAGTACTTC. Its protein is CASSFSRGALYEQYF.

The V and J genes are TRBV6-2 or TRBV6-3 and TRBJ2-7; the D gene is possibly TRBD2 (6 bases). Germline assignment: CDR1 MNHEY and CDR2 SVGEGT. This CDR3 contains 13 residues. V gave up 4 bases and J gave up 3 bases, with 10 bases separating them. This chain's CDR3 is CASSWARGYEQYF. CDR3 nucleotides: TGTGCCAGCAGTTGGGCGCGGGGCTACGAGCAGTACTTC.

The gene calls are TRBV18 and TRBJ1-1, with D unresolved. Per germline, CDR1 KGHSH and CDR2 LQKENI. The CDR3 loop spans 14 amino acids. With 0 bases removed from V and 8 bases from J, the gap between germline ends came to 13 bases. CDR3 region: CASSPPNGMGEAFF. DNA for the CDR3: TGTGCCAGCTCACCACCAAACGGGATGGGGGAAGCTTTCTTT. The whole variable domain, filled in from reference TRBV18 and TRBJ1-1, reads NAGVMQNPRHLVRRRGQEARLRCSPMKGHSHVYWYRQLPEEGLKFMVYLQKENIIDESGMPKERFSAEFPKEGPSILRIQQVVRGDSAAYFCASSPPNGMGEAFFGQGTRLTVV.

The rearrangement links TRBV19 to TRBJ2-7, with 7 bases fitting TRBD1. The CDR3 loop spans 12 amino acids. Trimming at V came to 5 bases and at J to 5 bases, leaving 3 bases not matched to a gene. Germline lookup yields CDR1 LNHDA and CDR2 SQIVND (reference sequence). The CDR3, as DNA: TGTGCCAGTAGTGACAGGGTGGACGAGCAGTACTTC. It codes for CASSDRVDEQYF.

The chain links TRBV5-1 to TRBJ2-7; TRBD2 matches at 7 bases. Germline loops: CDR1 SGHRS, CDR2 YFSETQ. The CDR3 covers 12 residues. The V gene end was trimmed by 4 bases and the J gene end by 7 bases; junction bases not matched to a gene: 5. The CDR3 bases are TGCGCCAGCAGCAGCGGGGTCCGGGAGCAGTACTTC. Encoded protein: CASSSGVREQYF.

The chain couples TRBV27 to TRBJ2-3; D perhaps matches TRBD2 (6 bases). V was cut by 2 bases and J by 8 bases, with 11 bases left in between. CDR1 is MNHEY, CDR2 SMNVEV, per germline (reference sequence). The CDR3 runs 13 residues. This CDR3 reads CASSLGEAGTQYF. CDR3 in DNA: TGTGCCAGCAGTTTAGGGGAGGCGGGTACGCAGTATTTT.

This clone was observed a few times. The chain couples TRBV6-1 to TRBJ1-1; TRBD1 agrees at 7 bases. The length of the CDR3 is 13 residues. V was pared by 1 base and J by 6 bases, with 2 bases of the junction left unmatched. Germline V gene sequence: CDR1 MNHNS, CDR2 SASEGT. CDR3 loop: CASSEGTGAEAFF. Written as DNA, the CDR3 is TGTGCCAGCAGTGAAGGGACAGGAGCTGAAGCTTTCTTT.

This chain uses TRBV9 with TRBJ1-5; D is unresolved. Germline loops: CDR1 SGDLS, CDR2 YYNGEE. The CDR3 extends over 12 amino acids. V was cut by 3 bases and J by 4 bases, with 5 bases left in between. The CDR3 sequence: CASSDGNQPQHF. DNA of the CDR3: TGTGCCAGCAGCGACGGGAATCAGCCCCAGCATTTT.

This clone was observed once. The J gene is TRBJ1-5, the V gene TRBV21-1. TRBV21-1 is a known pseudogene. The CDR3 contains 19 residues. The CDR3 DNA reads as TGTGCCAGCACCCCGTCCCGGGAAAACCAAGCTTATAGCAATCAGCCCCAGCATTTT. Translating gives CASTPSRENQAYSNQPQHF.

The CDR3 sequence is CASSVETANTGELFF. CDR3 nucleotides: TGTGCCAGCAGCGTAGAAACAGCGAACACCGGGGAGCTGTTTTTT. The V call is TRBV9, the J call TRBJ2-2, with unresolved D. V was trimmed by 0 bases and J by 0 bases, leaving 6 bases between them. Per germline, CDR1 SGDLS and CDR2 YYNGEE. The CDR3 has 15 residues.

The chain links TRBV5-1 to TRBJ1-4, with 9 nucleotides matching TRBD1. The CDR3 is 14 amino acids. With V trimmed by 0 bases and J by 8 bases, 2 bases remained unmatched. CDR1 SGHRS and CDR2 YFSETQ come from the germline V gene. CDR3 sequence (DNA): TGCGCCAGCAGCTTGGGACAGGGGGACGAAAAACTGTTTTTT. It yields the protein CASSLGQGDEKLFF. Using reference TRBV5-1 and TRBJ1-4 for the parts outside the CDR3, the full variable domain is KAGVTQTPRYLIKTRGQQVTLSCSPISGHRSVSWYQQTPGQGLQFLFEYFSETQRNKGNFPGRFSGRQFSNSRSEMNVSTLELGDSALYLCASSLGQGDEKLFFGSGTQLSVL.

The V gene is TRBV6-5, the J gene TRBJ2-2, with 8 bases fitting TRBD1. V was clipped by 0 bases and J by 7 bases; unmatched bases: 4. Germline V gene data show CDR1 as MNHEY and CDR2 as SVGAGI. CDR3 size: 15 residues. The DNA of the CDR3 is TGTGCCAGCAGTTACTCCAGGGGGCTCGGCGGGGAGCTGTTTTTT. Its protein is CASSYSRGLGGELFF.

The genes are TRBV19 and TRBJ2-3; D is unresolved. V was shortened by 3 bases and J by 1 base, with 8 bases between the two germline ends. Germline loops: CDR1 LNHDA, CDR2 SQIVND (reference sequence). The CDR3 contains 14 residues. The CDR3 coding sequence is TGTGCCAGTAGTATCGCGGTCGGCACAGATACGCAGTATTTT. It translates to CASSIAVGTDTQYF.

The chain couples TRBV27 to TRBJ1-2; maybe TRBD1 (6 bases). This CDR3 has 13 residues. V gave up 2 bases and J gave up 4 bases, with 8 bases separating them. Germline V gene sequence: CDR1 MNHEY, CDR2 SMNVEV (reference sequence). The CDR3 coding sequence is TGTGCCAGCAGTTTACAGGGGAGCTATGGCTACACCTTC. This gives the protein CASSLQGSYGYTF.

This clone has only one observation. The V call is TRBV19, the J call TRBJ2-2; 8 nucleotides agree with TRBD2. Germline V gene data show CDR1 as LNHDA and CDR2 as SQIVND (reference sequence). J was trimmed by 2 bases and V by 6 bases; bases with no gene match: 5. CDR3 size: 15 residues. CDR3 nucleotides: TGTGCCAGTAGATGGGCGGGGGGCAACACCGGGGAGCTGTTTTTT. This encodes CASRWAGGNTGELFF.

The V gene is TRBV19, the J gene TRBJ2-2, with 9 bases fitting TRBD1. The CDR3 length is 13 residues. The J segment lost 5 bases and the V segment lost 9 bases, leaving 4 bases of the junction unmatched. Germline CDR1 and CDR2: LNHDA and SQIVND (reference sequence). CDR3 loop: CASHDRGTGELFF. The CDR3 region has the DNA TGTGCCAGCCACGACAGGGGGACCGGGGAGCTGTTTTTT.

The chain joins TRBV5-1 to TRBJ1-1; 10 bases are shared with TRBD1. The CDR3 consists of 15 residues. CDR1 is SGHRS, CDR2 YFSETQ, per germline. With 0 bases clipped from V and 3 bases from J, the junction kept 2 bases outside the gene matches. In DNA form, the CDR3 reads TGCGCCAGCAGCTTGGGGACAGGGGGATACACTGAAGCTTTCTTT. Translated: CASSLGTGGYTEAFF.

This chain uses TRBV5-1 with TRBJ2-1; the D is unclear. The CDR3 loop spans 13 amino acids. V dropped 0 bases and J dropped 5 bases, with 6 bases sitting between them. Looked up from germline, CDR1 is SGHRS and CDR2 is YFSETQ. In DNA form, the CDR3 reads TGCGCCAGCAGCTTGGTTCTTAACAATGAGCAGTTCTTC. It specifies CASSLVLNNEQFF.

This clone was found a few times. The chain links TRBV18 to TRBJ2-2; possibly TRBD2 for D (5 bases). V lost 2 bases to trimming and J lost 1 base, with 17 bases between them. Per germline, CDR1 KGHSH and CDR2 LQKENI. The CDR3 is 18 residues long. CDR3 nucleotide sequence: TGTGCCAGCTCACCAAAGGGAGCGGACGGCGTGAACACCGGGGAGCTGTTTTTT. It translates to CASSPKGADGVNTGELFF.

The J gene is TRBJ1-1, the V gene TRBV9; 7 bases fit TRBD1. The V segment lost 4 bases and the J segment 3 bases; nucleotides outside the gene matches: 9. The CDR3 loop spans 15 amino acids. Germline V CDR1 and CDR2: SGDLS, YYNGEE. The DNA for the CDR3 is TGTGCCAGCAGCCCCCGGGTAGGGGGCCACACTGAAGCTTTCTTT. As protein: CASSPRVGGHTEAFF.

There are a few counts of this clone. This sequence joins TRBV10-3 and TRBJ2-7, with 11 bases identical to TRBD1. The germline V gene has CDR1 ENHRY and CDR2 SYGVKD. The CDR3 runs 14 residues. CDR3 loop: CAARRGQGVNEQYF. CDR3 bases: TGTGCAGCAAGGAGGGGACAGGGGGTAAACGAGCAGTACTTC.

The chain uses TRBV25-1 and TRBJ2-3; TRBD2 agrees at 11 bases. With 3 bases clipped from V and 4 bases from J, the junction kept 6 bases outside the gene matches. From germline, CDR1 is MGHDK and CDR2 SYGVNS. This CDR3 contains 16 residues. As DNA, the CDR3 is TGTGCCAGCAGTGATGCACTAGCGGGGGTATCAGATACGCAGTATTTT. Translating gives CASSDALAGVSDTQYF.